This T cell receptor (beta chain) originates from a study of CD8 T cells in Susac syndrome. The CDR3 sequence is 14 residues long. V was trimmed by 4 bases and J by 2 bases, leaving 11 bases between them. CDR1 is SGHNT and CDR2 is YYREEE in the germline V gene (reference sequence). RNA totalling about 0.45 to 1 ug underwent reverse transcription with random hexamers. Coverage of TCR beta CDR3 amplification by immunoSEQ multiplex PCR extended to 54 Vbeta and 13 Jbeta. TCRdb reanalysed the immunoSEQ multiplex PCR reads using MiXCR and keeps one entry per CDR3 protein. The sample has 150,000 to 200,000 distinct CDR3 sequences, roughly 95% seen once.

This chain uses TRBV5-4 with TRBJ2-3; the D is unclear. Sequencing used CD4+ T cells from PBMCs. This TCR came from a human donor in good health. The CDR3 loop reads CASSPGRVTDTQYF. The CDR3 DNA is TGTGCCAGCAGCCCCGGACGGGTCACAGATACGCAGTATTTT.